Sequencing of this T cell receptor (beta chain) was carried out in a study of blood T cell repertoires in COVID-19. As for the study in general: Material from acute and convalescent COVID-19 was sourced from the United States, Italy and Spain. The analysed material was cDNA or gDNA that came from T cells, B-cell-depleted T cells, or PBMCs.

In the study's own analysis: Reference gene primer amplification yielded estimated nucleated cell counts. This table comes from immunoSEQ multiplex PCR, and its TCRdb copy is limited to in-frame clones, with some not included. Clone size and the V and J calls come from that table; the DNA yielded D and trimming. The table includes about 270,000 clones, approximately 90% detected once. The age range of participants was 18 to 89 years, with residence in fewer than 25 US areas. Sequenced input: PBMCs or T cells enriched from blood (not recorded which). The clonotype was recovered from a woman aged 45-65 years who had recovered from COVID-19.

CDR3 residues: CASSPTSGMVYEQYF. CDR3 in DNA: TGTGCCAGCAGTCCGACTAGCGGAATGGTCTACGAGCAGTACTTC. The chain uses TRBV6-2 or TRBV6-3 and TRBJ2-7; 9 nucleotides match TRBD2. The CDR3 is 15 residues long. V lost 5 bases and J lost 3; bases outside the gene matches: 8. Germline values: CDR1 MNHEY, CDR2 SVGEGT.